Detailed here is one T cell receptor beta chain. This record belongs to a study of Ad26.COV2.S vaccination and SARS-CoV-2 variants. V was pared by 4 bases and J by 4 bases, with 14 bases of the junction left unmatched. This CDR3 has 16 residues. Treatment: some 20 received Ad26.COV2.S at low or high dose, single or two shots; about five received placebo; per-sample allocation not given. Vaccine and placebo recipients were sampled on day 63 after the first injection. Method: immunoSEQ multiplex PCR; TCRdb's copy keeps in-frame clones and lacks some. Among around 270,000 clones listed, approximately 88% were seen once.

The sequencing here drew on peripheral blood, taken in a trial of Ad26.COV2.S vaccine versus placebo. The source is a person between 18 and 65 years old who received the Ad26.COV2.S COVID-19 vaccine or a placebo. The chain is built from TRBV5-3 and TRBJ2-7; TRBD2 matches 7 bases. TRBV5-3 is an ORF, with its function uncertain. This CDR3 reads CARSASSGTNQYEQYF. CDR3 nucleotide sequence: TGTGCCAGAAGCGCCTCTTCCGGGACTAACCAGTACGAGCAGTACTTC.